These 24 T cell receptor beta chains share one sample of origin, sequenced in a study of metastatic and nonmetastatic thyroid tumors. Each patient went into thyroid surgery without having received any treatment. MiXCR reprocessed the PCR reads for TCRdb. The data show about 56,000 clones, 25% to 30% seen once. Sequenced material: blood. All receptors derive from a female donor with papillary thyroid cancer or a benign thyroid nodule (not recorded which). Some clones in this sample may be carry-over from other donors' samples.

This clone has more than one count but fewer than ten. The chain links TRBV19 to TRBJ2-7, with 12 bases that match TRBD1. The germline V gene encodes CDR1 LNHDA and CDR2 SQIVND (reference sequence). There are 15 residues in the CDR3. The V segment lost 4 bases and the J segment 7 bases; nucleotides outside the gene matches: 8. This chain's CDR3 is CASSTSRDRGLEQYF. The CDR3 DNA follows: TGTGCCAGTAGTACGTCCCGGGACAGGGGGCTTGAGCAGTACTTC.

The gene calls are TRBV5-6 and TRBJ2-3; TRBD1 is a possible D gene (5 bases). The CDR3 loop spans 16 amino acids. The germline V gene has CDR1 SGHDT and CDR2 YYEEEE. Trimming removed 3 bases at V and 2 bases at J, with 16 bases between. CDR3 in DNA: TGTGCCAGCAGCTGGCGTGGTGACAGTCTCACAGATACGCAGTATTTT. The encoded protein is CASSWRGDSLTDTQYF.

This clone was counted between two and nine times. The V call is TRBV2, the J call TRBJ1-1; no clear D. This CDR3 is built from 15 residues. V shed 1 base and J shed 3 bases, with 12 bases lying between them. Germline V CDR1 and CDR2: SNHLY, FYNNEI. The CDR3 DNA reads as TGTGCCAGCAGTGAAGGGGAAGGGATGGACACTGAAGCTTTCTTT. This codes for CASSEGEGMDTEAFF.

CDR3 in amino acids: CASSPTSGRAYEQFF. DNA of the CDR3: TGCGCCAGCAGCCCGACTAGCGGGAGGGCCTATGAGCAGTTCTTC. The V and J genes are TRBV5-1 and TRBJ2-5, with 14 bases aligning to TRBD2. Judging by the DNA end, TRBJ2-1 fits better; the J call may be wrong. The CDR3 runs 15 residues. Germline-derived CDR1 and CDR2 are SGHRS and YFSETQ.

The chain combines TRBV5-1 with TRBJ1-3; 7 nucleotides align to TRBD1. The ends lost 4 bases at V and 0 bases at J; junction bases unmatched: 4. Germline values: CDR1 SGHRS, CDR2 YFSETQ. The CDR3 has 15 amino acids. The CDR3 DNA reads TGCGCCAGCAGCCCGGGACAGACCTCTGGAAACACCATATATTTT. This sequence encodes CASSPGQTSGNTIYF.

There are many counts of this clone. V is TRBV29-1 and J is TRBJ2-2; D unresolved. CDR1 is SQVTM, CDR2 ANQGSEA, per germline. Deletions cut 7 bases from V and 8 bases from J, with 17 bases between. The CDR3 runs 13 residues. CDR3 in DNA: TGCAGCGGCAGCCGTGGCTTAGGGGGGGAGCTGTTTTTT. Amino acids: CSGSRGLGGELFF.

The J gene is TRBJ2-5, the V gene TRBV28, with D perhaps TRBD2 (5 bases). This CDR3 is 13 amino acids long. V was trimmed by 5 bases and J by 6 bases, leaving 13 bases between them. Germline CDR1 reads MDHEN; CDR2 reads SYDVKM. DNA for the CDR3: TGTGCCAGCAGTGGAGGTGGTTCAAAGACCCAGTACTTC. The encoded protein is CASSGGGSKTQYF.

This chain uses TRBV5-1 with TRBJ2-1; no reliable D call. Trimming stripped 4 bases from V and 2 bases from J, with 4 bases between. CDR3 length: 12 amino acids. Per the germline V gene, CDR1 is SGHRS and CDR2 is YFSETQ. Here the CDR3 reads CASSQAYNEQFF. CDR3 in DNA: TGCGCCAGCAGCCAGGCCTACAATGAGCAGTTCTTC. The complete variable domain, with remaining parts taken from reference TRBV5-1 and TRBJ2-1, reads KAGVTQTPRYLIKTRGQQVTLSCSPISGHRSVSWYQQTPGQGLQFLFEYFSETQRNKGNFPGRFSGRQFSNSRSEMNVSTLELGDSALYLCASSQAYNEQFFGPGTRLTVL.

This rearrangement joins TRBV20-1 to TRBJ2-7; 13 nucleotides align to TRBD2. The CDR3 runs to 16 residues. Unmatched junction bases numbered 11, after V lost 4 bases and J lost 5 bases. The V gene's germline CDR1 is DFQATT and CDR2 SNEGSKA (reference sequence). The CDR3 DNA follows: TGCAGTGCTAAACTAGCGGGAGGGCCCGGTTACGACGAGCAGTACTTC. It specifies CSAKLAGGPGYDEQYF.

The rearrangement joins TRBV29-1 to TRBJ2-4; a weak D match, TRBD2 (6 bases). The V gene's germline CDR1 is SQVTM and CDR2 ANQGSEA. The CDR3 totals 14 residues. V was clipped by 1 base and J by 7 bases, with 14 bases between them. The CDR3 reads CSVEVGGGRNIQYF. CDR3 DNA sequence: TGCAGCGTTGAAGTTGGGGGAGGACGGAACATTCAGTACTTC.

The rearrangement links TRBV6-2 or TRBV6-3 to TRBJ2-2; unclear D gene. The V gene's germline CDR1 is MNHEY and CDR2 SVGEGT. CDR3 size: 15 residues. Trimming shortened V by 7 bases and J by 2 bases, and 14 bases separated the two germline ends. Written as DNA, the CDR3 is TGTGCCAGCATTCCTAGAGGCAGCAACACCGGGGAGCTGTTTTTT. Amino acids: CASIPRGSNTGELFF.

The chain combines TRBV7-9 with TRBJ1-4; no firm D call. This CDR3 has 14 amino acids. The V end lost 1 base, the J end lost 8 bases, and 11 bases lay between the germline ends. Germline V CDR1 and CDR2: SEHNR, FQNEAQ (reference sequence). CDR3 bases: TGTGCCAGCAGCTTAGGGGCCGTTGGGGAAAAACTGTTTTTT. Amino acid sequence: CASSLGAVGEKLFF.

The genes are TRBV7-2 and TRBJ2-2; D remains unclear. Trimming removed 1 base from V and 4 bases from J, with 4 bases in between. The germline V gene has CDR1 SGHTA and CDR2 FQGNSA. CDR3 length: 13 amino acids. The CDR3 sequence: CASSLGSTGELFF. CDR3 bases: TGTGCCAGCAGCTTAGGCAGCACCGGGGAGCTGTTTTTT.

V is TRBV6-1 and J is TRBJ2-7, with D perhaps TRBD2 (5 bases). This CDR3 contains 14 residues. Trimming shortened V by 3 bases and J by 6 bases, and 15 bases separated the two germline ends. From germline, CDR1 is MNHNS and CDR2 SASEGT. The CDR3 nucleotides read TGTGCCAGCAGTGAGTCGGCTAGCTTCGGCGAGCAGTACTTC. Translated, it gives CASSESASFGEQYF.

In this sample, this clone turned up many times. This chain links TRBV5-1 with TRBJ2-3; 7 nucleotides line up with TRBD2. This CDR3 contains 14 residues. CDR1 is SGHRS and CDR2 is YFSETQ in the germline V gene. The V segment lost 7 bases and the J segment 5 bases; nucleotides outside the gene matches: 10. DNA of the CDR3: TGCGCCAGCCTTCGAAGCGGGACCGGAGATACGCAGTATTTT. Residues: CASLRSGTGDTQYF.

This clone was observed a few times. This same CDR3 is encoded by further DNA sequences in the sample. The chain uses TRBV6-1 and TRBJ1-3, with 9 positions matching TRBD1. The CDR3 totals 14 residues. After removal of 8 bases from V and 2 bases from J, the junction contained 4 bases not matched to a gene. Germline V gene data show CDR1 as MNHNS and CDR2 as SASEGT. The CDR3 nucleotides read TGTGCCAGCTTACAGGGGGCAACTGGAAACACCATATATTTT. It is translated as CASLQGATGNTIYF.

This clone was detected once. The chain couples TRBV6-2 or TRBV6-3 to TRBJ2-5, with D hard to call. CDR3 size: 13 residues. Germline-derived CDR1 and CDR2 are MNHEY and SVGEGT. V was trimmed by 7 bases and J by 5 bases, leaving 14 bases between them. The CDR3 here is CASTLGLGETQYF. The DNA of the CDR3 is TGTGCCAGCACTCTCGGGCTGGGGGAGACCCAGTACTTC.

CDR3 bases: TGTGCCAGTAGTATAAAACAGGGAATACACTATGGCTACACCTTC. Translating it yields CASSIKQGIHYGYTF. The chain carries TRBV19 and TRBJ1-2; a possible D gene is TRBD1 (6 bases). CDR3 size: 15 residues. V was pared by 2 bases and J by 3 bases, with 13 bases between. Germline assignment: CDR1 LNHDA and CDR2 SQIVND (reference sequence).

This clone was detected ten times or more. The CDR3 DNA reads TGCAGCCCCAAGATAGCGGAACCCTACAATGAGCAGTTCTTC. It yields the protein CSPKIAEPYNEQFF. V gene TRBV29-1 combines with J gene TRBJ2-1, with D possibly being TRBD2 (6 bases). Trimming took off 8 bases at V and 2 bases at J, with 16 bases between the two ends. This CDR3 comprises 14 residues. CDR1 is SQVTM and CDR2 is ANQGSEA in the germline V gene.

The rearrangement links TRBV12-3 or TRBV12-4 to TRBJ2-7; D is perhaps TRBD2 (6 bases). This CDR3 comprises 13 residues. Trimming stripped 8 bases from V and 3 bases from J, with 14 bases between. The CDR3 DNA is TGTGCCAGCGCCCCGGGGGACTTCTACGAGCAGTACTTC. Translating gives CASAPGDFYEQYF.

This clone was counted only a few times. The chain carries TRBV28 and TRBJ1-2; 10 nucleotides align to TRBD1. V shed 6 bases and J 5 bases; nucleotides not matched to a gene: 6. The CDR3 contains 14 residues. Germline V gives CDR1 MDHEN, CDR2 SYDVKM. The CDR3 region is CASSQTGGWYGYTF. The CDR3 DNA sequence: TGTGCCAGCAGCCAGACAGGGGGCTGGTATGGCTACACCTTC.

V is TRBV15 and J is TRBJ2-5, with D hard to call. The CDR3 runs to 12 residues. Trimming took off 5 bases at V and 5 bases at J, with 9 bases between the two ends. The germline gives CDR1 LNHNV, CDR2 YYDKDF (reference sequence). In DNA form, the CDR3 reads TGTGCCACCAGCCGTATCGGGGAGACCCAGTACTTC. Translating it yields CATSRIGETQYF.

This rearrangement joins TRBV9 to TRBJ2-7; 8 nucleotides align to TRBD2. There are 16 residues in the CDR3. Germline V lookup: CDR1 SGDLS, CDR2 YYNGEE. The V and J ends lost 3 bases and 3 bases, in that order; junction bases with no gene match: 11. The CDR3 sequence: CASSATQDGRDYEQYF. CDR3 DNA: TGTGCCAGCAGCGCCACGCAGGACGGGAGGGACTACGAGCAGTACTTC.

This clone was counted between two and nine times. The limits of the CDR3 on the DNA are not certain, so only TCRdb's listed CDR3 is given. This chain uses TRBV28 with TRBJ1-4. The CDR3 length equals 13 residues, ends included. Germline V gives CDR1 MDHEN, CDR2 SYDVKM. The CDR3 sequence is CASGISVGEKLFF.